This T cell receptor beta chain was profiled in a study of early T cells in non-severe SARS-CoV-2 infection (dated by TCRdb to the early 2020s). For the study in its entirety: Bulk RNA from unsorted whole blood was used for TCR sequencing, so alpha and beta chains could not be paired.

This was a case-control study nested in a cohort of healthcare workers in London, UK, who had nasopharyngeal swab PCR tests and blood samples taken every week. Healthcare workers were recruited between 23 and 31 March 2020, during the week of the UK lockdown, and were followed weekly for up to roughly 15 weeks. CDR1 and CDR2 are read off the germline V gene as SGHTA and FQGTGA. From the cysteine through the phenylalanine, the CDR3 covers 14 amino acids. This entry keeps only the CDR3 DNA: 42 bases, framed from base 1. Relative to germline, V is 5 bases shorter and J is 8 bases shorter, with 16 bases between their ends. The sample holds many counts of this clonotype. Its antigen remains unidentified. No qualities accompany the bases; no much larger clone lies one base away. Findings and caveats that apply to the study as a whole: VDJdb matching was skewed toward anti-spike CD8 responses, so virus-specific expansions were likely underestimated and private and CD4 specificities were missed.

To prepare the library, 5' RACE was applied. Sequencing relied on a NextSeq 500. The TCR library protocol attached unique molecular identifiers to individual cDNA molecules to correct for sequencing error and PCR bias. Both TCR alpha and beta chains were sequenced, and tight co-correlation was observed between alpha and beta sequence abundances in each sample. Turning to the authors' computational methods: Decombinator V4 was used to annotate TCR sequences for V gene, J gene and CDR3. TCRs were defined as expanded if a significant change between any two time points was detected under a Poisson model with p below 0.0001. TCR abundances were normalised to the total number of TCRs sequenced in each sample and reported as counts per million. TRAV1-2 paired with TRAJ12, TRAJ20 or TRAJ33 defined MAIT TCRs, while TRAV10 paired with TRAJ18 defined iNKT TCRs. A search of VDJdb, accessed on 1 November 2021, was run for TCRs annotated to CMV, EBV and SARS-CoV-2, with TCRs annotated for multiple antigens excluded. The public reads were quality trimmed at Q25 with fastp and then assembled into clones with MiXCR by TCRdb, keeping productive beta chains. All rows with the same CDR3 protein become a single entry with the most common DNA and genes. What appears here as the V and J calls and clone size reflects TCRdb's work, not the paper's. Present in this sample are 40,000 to 45,000 distinct CDR3 sequences, more than 9% of which were seen just once. Of the sample, roughly 15% falls within the top ten clones.

This clonotype was obtained from an adult who was a healthcare worker with PCR-confirmed SARS-CoV-2 infection or an uninfected control (not recorded which). Recombination joined TRBV7-3 with TRBJ2-1, with the D gene too uncertain to name. The specimen sequenced was whole blood. The DNA sequence is TGTGCCAGCAGCCCGCTGGCCGGAAAGGATGAGCAGTTCTTC. Translated, it gives CASSPLAGKDEQFF. Outside the CDR3, residues come from the reference TRBV7-3 and TRBJ2-1 proteins, so the full variable domain is: GAGVSQTPSNKVTEKGKYVELRCDPISGHTALYWYRQSLGQGPEFLIYFQGTGAADDSGLPNDRFFAVRPEGSVSTLKIQRTERGDSAVYLCASSPLAGKDEQFFGPGTRLTVL.